This TCR beta chain was profiled in a study of response to subunit inactivated influenza vaccine. Study-wide results and limits: The study's authors posited that every seasonal influenza vaccination enlists few new T cells.

Germline-derived CDR1 and CDR2 are SGDLS and YYNGEE. The CDR3 contains 13 residues. This clonotype was seen only once. Its specificity is not known. Mismatch with germline at one junction end may stem from a read error. MiXCR was run by TCRdb on the RT-PCR reads, yielding one entry per CDR3 protein. The sample includes 430,000 or so distinct CDR3 sequences, roughly 11% of them seen just once. The input for sequencing was PBMCs from blood, taken about 40 days after vaccination. The rearrangement joins TRBV9 to TRBJ2-1; unclear D gene. The TCR sequence derives from a man aged 50 to 59 who received an inactivated influenza vaccine. This chain's CDR3 is CGSSVYPVNEQFF. CDR3 in DNA: TGTGGCAGCAGCGTCTATCCCGTTAATGAGCAGTTCTTC.